This is a list of T cell receptor beta chains from one sample in a study of CD8 T cells in Susac syndrome. Using its own MiXCR run on the immunoSEQ multiplex PCR reads, TCRdb lists one record per CDR3 protein. The sample has under 200,000 distinct CDR3 sequences, roughly 91% seen once; the top ten hold 0.085% to 0.1%. Material: CD4+ T cells from PBMCs. Receptor source: a human donor with Susac syndrome. CDR3s include the opening cysteine and the closing phenylalanine or tryptophan. D genes are given only for firm matches. Where a row states a size, it is once, few, many or the class of an expanded clone; other rows omit it.

j_call	clone_size	d_call	v_call	cdr3_aa	cdr3_nt
TRBJ1-5	-	-	TRBV27	CASTPAGSNQPQHF	TGTGCCAGCACCCCGGCGGGCAGCAATCAGCCCCAGCATTTT
TRBJ2-3	-	-	TRBV9	CASSPAQILDTQYF	TGTGCCAGCAGCCCCGCTCAAATCTTGGATACGCAGTATTTT
TRBJ2-1	-	TRBD2	TRBV20-1	CSASPSGRLNEQFF	TGCAGTGCTAGTCCTAGCGGGAGGTTAAATGAGCAGTTCTTC
TRBJ1-1	once	-	TRBV4-2	CASSQPQRGGEAFF	TGTGCCAGCAGCCAACCCCAGAGGGGAGGTGAAGCTTTCTTT
TRBJ2-5	once	TRBD2	TRBV20-1	CSARLAGSVETQYF	TGCAGTGCAAGACTAGCGGGCTCAGTAGAGACCCAGTACTTC
TRBJ2-2	-	TRBD2	TRBV7-3	CASSKLGLADNTGELFF	TGTGCCAGCAGCAAACTAGGACTAGCGGATAACACCGGGGAGCTGTTTTTT
TRBJ2-3	-	TRBD1	TRBV19	CASRDRAMGDDTQYF	TGTGCCAGTAGAGACAGGGCGATGGGTGATGATACGCAGTATTTT
TRBJ2-2	-	TRBD2	TRBV7-9	CASSSSGRNTGELFF	TGTGCCAGCAGCTCTAGCGGGCGGAACACCGGGGAGCTGTTTTTT
TRBJ2-5	-	-	TRBV7-9	CASSFVWGRETQYF	TGTGCCAGCAGCTTCGTGTGGGGGCGAGAGACCCAGTACTTC
TRBJ1-1	few	-	TRBV19	CASSPQLTTLSTEAFF	TGTGCCAGTAGTCCACAACTAACAACATTGAGTACTGAAGCTTTCTTT
TRBJ2-7	-	-	TRBV6-5	CASSRTNYEQYF	TGTGCCAGCAGCCGGACTAACTACGAGCAGTACTTC
TRBJ2-1	-	TRBD2	TRBV2	CASRFTSGGGNEQFF	TGTGCCAGCAGGTTCACTAGCGGGGGAGGGAATGAGCAGTTCTTC
TRBJ2-5	-	TRBD1	TRBV5-1	CASSTGTEQETQYF	TGCGCCAGCAGCACTGGGACAGAACAAGAGACCCAGTACTTC
TRBJ2-3	-	TRBD2	TRBV19	CASSIAGGLADTQYF	TGTGCCAGTAGTATTGCGGGGGGGCTGGCAGATACGCAGTATTTT
TRBJ1-2	-	-	TRBV4-1	CASSQVGRGPRGYTF	TGCGCCAGCAGCCAAGTGGGCAGAGGGCCACGCGGCTACACCTTC
TRBJ1-5	-	TRBD1	TRBV12-3/TRBV12-4	CASSWTGEGNQPQHF	TGTGCCAGCAGCTGGACAGGGGAAGGCAATCAGCCCCAGCATTTT
TRBJ2-5	once	TRBD1	TRBV3-1	CASSQGTGGSYETQYF	TGTGCCAGCAGCCAAGGGACAGGGGGCTCGTACGAGACCCAGTACTTC
TRBJ2-7	-	-	TRBV7-9	CASSSWAQGRVYEQYF	TGTGCCAGCAGCTCATGGGCCCAGGGCAGGGTATACGAGCAGTACTTC
TRBJ2-7	-	TRBD2	TRBV19	CASSTGTSGQQYF	TGTGCCAGTAGTACTGGGACTAGCGGGCAGCAGTACTTC
TRBJ2-2	-	-	TRBV5-1	CASSLALADTGELFF	TGCGCCAGCAGCTTGGCCTTAGCGGACACCGGGGAGCTGTTTTTT
TRBJ2-1	-	TRBD1	TRBV11-2	CASSLTGAHNEQFF	TGTGCCAGCAGCTTAACAGGGGCCCACAATGAGCAGTTCTTC
TRBJ2-5	-	-	TRBV10-3	CAISGKGNIQETQYF	TGTGCCATCAGTGGAAAAGGGAACATCCAAGAGACCCAGTACTTC
TRBJ1-1	-	TRBD1	TRBV12-3/TRBV12-4	CASNTVQGTEAFF	TGTGCCAGCAACACCGTACAGGGGACTGAAGCTTTCTTT
TRBJ2-7	few	TRBD1	TRBV10-3	CAISAVDRDLYEQYF	TGTGCCATCAGTGCCGTAGACAGGGATCTATACGAGCAGTACTTC
TRBJ1-1	-	-	TRBV12-3/TRBV12-4	CASSPIGNTEAFF	TGTGCCAGCAGCCCAATAGGGAACACTGAAGCTTTCTTT
TRBJ2-2	-	TRBD2	TRBV6-6	CASSYSPAGAGELFF	TGTGCCAGCAGTTACTCCCCAGCGGGGGCCGGGGAGCTGTTTTTT
TRBJ2-7	once	TRBD2	TRBV3-1	CASSPLGVGGKTYEQYF	TGTGCCAGCAGCCCGTTGGGTGTCGGGGGGAAGACCTACGAGCAGTACTTC
TRBJ2-7	once	-	TRBV20-1	CSATRPTYEQYF	TGCAGTGCCACAAGGCCCACCTACGAGCAGTACTTC
TRBJ2-1	-	TRBD2	TRBV5-1	CASSQGGGLPGNEQFF	TGCGCCAGCAGCCAAGGTGGGGGACTACCCGGGAATGAGCAGTTCTTC
TRBJ2-4	once	TRBD2	TRBV28	CASSSGALAGLKNIQYF	TGTGCCAGCAGTTCCGGAGCACTAGCGGGGCTCAAAAACATTCAGTACTTC
TRBJ1-6	-	TRBD1	TRBV4-2	CATKEGAIGDNSPLHF	TGTGCCACCAAGGAGGGGGCGATCGGCGATAATTCACCCCTCCACTTT
TRBJ1-1	-	-	TRBV5-1	CASTRPPNTEAFF	TGCGCCAGCACTCGACCCCCGAACACTGAAGCTTTCTTT
TRBJ2-5	-	-	TRBV20-1	CSARDSRGKKETQYF	TGCAGTGCTAGAGATTCTAGGGGCAAAAAAGAGACCCAGTACTTC
TRBJ1-4	-	TRBD1	TRBV9	CASSPRTGSEKLFF	TGTGCCAGCAGCCCCCGGACAGGGTCTGAAAAACTGTTTTTT
TRBJ2-5	once	TRBD2	TRBV15	CATSSYSGRGRETQYF	TGTGCCACCAGCAGTTATAGCGGGAGAGGGCGGGAGACCCAGTACTTC
TRBJ1-1	-	TRBD1	TRBV7-2	CASSLDPGGGTEAFF	TGTGCCAGCAGCTTAGACCCAGGGGGTGGCACTGAAGCTTTCTTT
TRBJ1-1	-	TRBD1	TRBV28	CASSADRGRTEAFF	TGTGCCAGCAGCGCGGACAGGGGGAGAACTGAAGCTTTCTTT
TRBJ1-2	-	TRBD1	TRBV5-6	CASSPPHGTGETF	TGTGCCAGCAGCCCACCTCACGGGACAGGTGAGACCTTC